One and the same sample provided the 8 T cell receptor beta chains below, sequenced in a study of radiation and T cells in renal cell carcinoma. Treatment of the sample: 15 Gy SBRT to primary tumor, nephrectomy 4 weeks later. Using immunoSEQ multiplex PCR, the repertoire was profiled, and TCRdb retains in-frame clones only, with some absent. The sample comprises around 13,000 clones, about 33% of which are singletons, and 15% rests with the top ten. The source material was tumor tissue, sampled from a patient whose treatment included radiotherapy and nephrectomy. These receptor sequences come from a man between 60 and 70 years old with renal cell carcinoma.

The chain has TRBV29-1 and TRBJ1-3; 10 bases agree with TRBD1. Trimming removed 5 bases from V and 2 bases from J; junction bases left unmatched: 3. The germline gives CDR1 SQVTM, CDR2 ANQGSEA. The CDR3 extends over 14 amino acids. CDR3 DNA sequence: TGCAGCGTTAGGACAGGGGGTGCTGGAAACACCATATATTTT. Its protein is CSVRTGGAGNTIYF.

The V gene is TRBV11-3, the J gene TRBJ1-2; 7 bases are a match to TRBD1. CDR3 length equals 15 residues. The germline CDR1 and CDR2 sequences are SGHNT and YENEEA. V lost 0 bases and J lost 4; bases outside the gene matches: 5. The CDR3 DNA reads TGTGCCAGCAGCTTAGACTCCACAGGGGTCTATGGCTACACCTTC. It encodes CASSLDSTGVYGYTF. Variable domain in full (rest from reference TRBV11-3 and TRBJ1-2): EAGVVQSPRYKIIEKKQPVAFWCNPISGHNTLYWYLQNLGQGPELLIRYENEEAVDDSQLPKDRFSAERLKGVDSTLKIQPAELGDSAVYLCASSLDSTGVYGYTFGSGTRLTVV.

There are a few counts of this clone. This chain connects TRBV6-5 to TRBJ1-6; 8 bases match TRBD1. The length of the CDR3 is 15 residues. Trimming took 0 bases from V and 6 from J; bases not matched to a gene: 1. Germline CDR1 and CDR2: MNHEY and SVGAGI. The CDR3 DNA sequence: TGTGCCAGCAGTTACTCTACAGGGGGTAATTCACCCCTCCACTTT. Its protein is CASSYSTGGNSPLHF.

The V and J genes are TRBV5-1 and TRBJ2-7; the match to TRBD1 covers 10 bases. The CDR3 has 15 amino acids. Germline lookup yields CDR1 SGHRS and CDR2 YFSETQ. J was trimmed by 7 bases and V by 3 bases; bases with no gene match: 10. The CDR3 loop is CASSSSGTGVIEQYF. The CDR3, as DNA: TGCGCCAGCAGCTCCTCCGGGACAGGGGTGATTGAGCAGTACTTC.

This sequence joins TRBV5-4 and TRBJ1-6, with D unresolved. The V gene's germline CDR1 is SGHNT and CDR2 YYREEE (reference sequence). The germline V and J ends were trimmed by 6 bases and 9 bases, with 10 bases remaining between them. The CDR3 extends over 12 amino acids. CDR3 region: CASTAPGSPLHF. DNA for the CDR3: TGTGCCAGCACCGCACCTGGTTCACCCCTCCACTTT.

V usage is TRBV18 and J usage is TRBJ2-7; 8 nucleotides line up with TRBD1. Germline CDR1 KGHSH, CDR2 LQKENI. The CDR3 covers 14 residues. Unmatched junction bases numbered 3, after V lost 3 bases and J lost 2 bases. CDR3 in DNA: TGTGCCAGCTCACCCCGGACAGGGACCTACGAGCAGTACTTC. It specifies CASSPRTGTYEQYF. The complete variable domain, with remaining parts taken from reference TRBV18 and TRBJ2-7, reads NAGVMQNPRHLVRRRGQEARLRCSPMKGHSHVYWYRQLPEEGLKFMVYLQKENIIDESGMPKERFSAEFPKEGPSILRIQQVVRGDSAAYFCASSPRTGTYEQYFGPGTRLTVT.

The V and J genes are TRBV5-4 and TRBJ2-3; D unresolved. V lost 4 bases, J lost 3 bases, and 3 bases lay in between. The germline gives CDR1 SGHNT, CDR2 YYREEE (reference sequence). The length of the CDR3 is 11 residues. In DNA, the CDR3 is TGTGCCAGCAGCCTTACAGATACGCAGTATTTT. Protein sequence: CASSLTDTQYF.

A remark on this clone: One end of the junction varies from germline; a read error may be responsible. The chain joins TRBV29-1 to TRBJ2-1; 10 positions match TRBD1. CDR3 length equals 14 residues. Germline V gene data show CDR1 as SQVTM and CDR2 as ANQGSEA. The CDR3: CSAEPGQGYYEQFF. The CDR3 DNA reads TGCAGCGCTGAACCGGGACAGGGGTATTATGAGCAGTTCTTC.